Listed here are 6 T cell receptor beta chains from one sample, sequenced in a study of CXCR3-negative and CXCR3-positive naive CD8 T cells. UMI-labeled 5' RACE TRB cDNA libraries were prepared from the cells. TCRdb reprocessed the 5' RACE reads and keeps a single row for each CDR3 protein, giving no DNA. Its listing shows 100,000 to 150,000 distinct CDR3 sequences. The specimen sequenced was naive CXCR3- CD8+ T cells from blood. This sample's subset: CD45RO-CCR7+CD27+CD95- naive CD8+ T cells lacking CXCR3 (TNR3-). The source of these receptors is a human donor in good health. Some clones in this sample may be carry-over from other donors' samples.

This rearrangement joins TRBV9 to TRBJ1-1; TCRdb's D call of TRBD1 is untestable without DNA. The germline CDR1 and CDR2 sequences are SGDLS and YYNGEE. This CDR3 region has 15 residues. CDR3 residues: CASSERGRGYTEAFF.

The chain combines TRBV2 with TRBJ2-5; without DNA, the TCRdb call of TRBD2 cannot be checked. In germline, CDR1 is SNHLY, CDR2 FYNNEI. This CDR3 has 14 amino acids. This chain's CDR3 is CASSAGAGRETQYF.

This chain links TRBV29-1 with TRBJ1-2; the TCRdb call, TRBD1, lacks DNA for checking. The CDR3 runs 11 residues. Germline V gene data show CDR1 as SQVTM and CDR2 as ANQGSEA. CDR3 amino acids: CSIRDDYGYTF. Full variable domain (missing parts from reference TRBV29-1 and TRBJ1-2): SAVISQKPSRDICQRGTSLTIQCQVDSQVTMMFWYRQQPGQSLTLIATANQGSEATYESGFVIDKFPISRPNLTFSTLTVSNMSPEDSSIYLCSIRDDYGYTFGSGTRLTVV.

The V and J genes are TRBV12-3 or TRBV12-4 and TRBJ2-5. The CDR3 has 13 residues. CDR3 amino acids: CASTQPYQETQYF.

The CDR3 sequence: CASSQVRESALPSGANVLTF. The chain links TRBV4-2 to TRBJ2-6; TCRdb picks TRBD2, but there is no DNA to check that call. Germline V gene sequence: CDR1 LGHNA, CDR2 YNFKEQ. The CDR3 covers 20 residues.

V and J are TRBV27 and TRBJ1-5. CDR1 and CDR2 (germline): MNHEY, SMNVEV (reference sequence). This CDR3 is built from 14 residues. This chain's CDR3 is CASSLRADGQPQHF.